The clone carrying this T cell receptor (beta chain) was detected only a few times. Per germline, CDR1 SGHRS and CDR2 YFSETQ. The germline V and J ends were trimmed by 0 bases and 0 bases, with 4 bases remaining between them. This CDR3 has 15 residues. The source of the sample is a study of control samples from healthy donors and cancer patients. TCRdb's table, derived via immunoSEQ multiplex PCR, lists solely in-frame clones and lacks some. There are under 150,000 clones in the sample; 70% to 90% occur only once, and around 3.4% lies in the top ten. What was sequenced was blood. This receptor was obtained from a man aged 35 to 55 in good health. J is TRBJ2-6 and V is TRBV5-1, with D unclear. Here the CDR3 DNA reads TGCGCCAGCAGCTTGGGATCCTCTGGGGCCAACGTCCTGACTTTC. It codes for CASSLGSSGANVLTF.